Below, 14 T cell receptor beta chains from the same sample are listed, as sequenced in a study of blood T cell repertoires in COVID-19. The method was immunoSEQ multiplex PCR; TCRdb's version includes in-frame clones alone and lacks a portion of them. The top ten clones hold around 1.9% of a sample with fewer than 400,000 clones, 85% of them seen once. The material sequenced was PBMCs or T cells enriched from blood (not recorded which). Receptors originate from a woman in her twenties or thirties who had been exposed to COVID-19.

V gene TRBV24-1 combines with J gene TRBJ2-1; unclear D gene. Deletions cut 1 base from V and 0 bases from J, with 6 bases between. In germline, CDR1 is KGHDR, CDR2 SFDVKD. The CDR3 has 15 amino acids. The CDR3 loop reads CATSDFRSSYNEQFF. CDR3 coding DNA: TGTGCCACCAGTGATTTTAGAAGCTCCTACAATGAGCAGTTCTTC.

This chain uses TRBV4-2 with TRBJ2-3; 12 bases fit TRBD2. CDR3 length equals 17 residues. J gave up 6 bases and V 1 base, and 8 bases lay outside the gene matches. Germline CDR1 LGHNA, CDR2 YNFKEQ. The CDR3 DNA follows: TGTGCCAGCAGCCAAGGGTCTAGCGGGGGGGTTATGGATACGCAGTATTTT. It is translated as CASSQGSSGGVMDTQYF.

This rearrangement joins TRBV11-2 to TRBJ2-5, with TRBD2 matching 9 bases. Germline values: CDR1 SGHAT, CDR2 FQNNGV. V lost 1 base, J lost 8 bases, and 20 bases stayed unmatched. This CDR3 is 19 amino acids long. CDR3 DNA: TGTGCCAGCAGCTTAGGCGGGTGGAGAGCGGGGGGCTCCGGTACAACCCAGTACTTC. Protein: CASSLGGWRAGGSGTTQYF.

The J gene is TRBJ2-3, the V gene TRBV10-3; TRBD2 matches at 11 bases. CDR3 length: 16 residues. Germline lookup yields CDR1 ENHRY and CDR2 SYGVKD. V was pared by 6 bases and J by 3 bases, with 8 bases of the junction left unmatched. In nucleotides, the CDR3 is TGTGCCATCAGCGATCCTAGCGGGAGGAGAACAGATACGCAGTATTTT. It encodes CAISDPSGRRTDTQYF.

The chain joins TRBV2 to TRBJ2-1; 7 bases line up with TRBD2. The junction had 7 bases not matched to a gene; V was cut back by 5 bases and J by 3 bases. This CDR3 spans 15 amino acids. The germline CDR1 and CDR2 sequences are SNHLY and FYNNEI. DNA for the CDR3: TGTGCCAGCAGTTCAAGATCTAGCGGCTACAATGAGCAGTTCTTC. Protein product: CASSSRSSGYNEQFF.

This rearrangement joins TRBV7-2 to TRBJ1-4, with D unresolved. The CDR3 is 15 amino acids. Trimming took 6 bases from V and 1 from J, leaving 12 bases between them. CDR1 is SGHTA and CDR2 is FQGNSA in the germline V gene. CDR3 nucleotide sequence: TGTGCCAGCAGTTTGAACCTTAGAACTAATGAAAAACTGTTTTTT. Translation gives CASSLNLRTNEKLFF.

The V gene is TRBV2, the J gene TRBJ1-1; 7 bases are shared with TRBD1. The CDR3 is 14 residues long. Germline loops: CDR1 SNHLY, CDR2 FYNNEI. V shed 6 bases, J shed 0 bases, and the junction held 4 bases outside the gene matches. For the CDR3, the DNA is TGTGCCAGCAGGGCCACAGGGGTGAACACTGAAGCTTTCTTT. This sequence encodes CASRATGVNTEAFF.

The J gene is TRBJ2-1, the V gene TRBV6-1, with no clear D. V shed 3 bases and J shed 4 bases, with 7 bases lying between them. Germline V gives CDR1 MNHNS, CDR2 SASEGT. The CDR3 totals 13 residues. The CDR3 nucleotides are TGTGCCAGCAGTGACCAGTCATACAATGAGCAGTTCTTC. Residues: CASSDQSYNEQFF.

This chain joins TRBV9 and TRBJ2-1; the match to TRBD2 covers 8 bases. Germline V gene sequence: CDR1 SGDLS, CDR2 YYNGEE. CDR3 size: 15 residues. The J segment lost 4 bases and the V segment lost 1 base, leaving 4 bases of the junction unmatched. The CDR3 DNA reads as TGTGCCAGCAGCGTATTTACTAGCGGATACAATGAGCAGTTCTTC. This sequence encodes CASSVFTSGYNEQFF.

This clone was seen once. V gene TRBV11-2 combines with J gene TRBJ1-2; TRBD1 agrees at 7 bases. The CDR3 is made up of 15 amino acids. V shed 4 bases and J 7 bases; nucleotides not matched to a gene: 12. Germline values: CDR1 SGHAT, CDR2 FQNNGV. The CDR3 sequence is CASSSPYRGWGGYTF. The DNA for the CDR3 is TGTGCCAGCAGCTCCCCTTACAGGGGCTGGGGTGGCTACACCTTC.

V gene TRBV4-2 combines with J gene TRBJ1-1; no firm D call. CDR1 is LGHNA and CDR2 is YNFKEQ in the germline V gene. Deletions cut 0 bases from V and 1 base from J, with 6 bases between. The CDR3 runs 14 residues. CDR3 in DNA: TGTGCCAGCAGCCAAGAACAGTGGAACACTGAAGCTTTCTTT. Translated: CASSQEQWNTEAFF.

This chain uses TRBV27 with TRBJ1-5, with a tentative D call TRBD1 (5 bases). The CDR3 loop spans 13 amino acids. V was cut by 6 bases and J by 10 bases, with 16 bases left in between. Germline V gives CDR1 MNHEY, CDR2 SMNVEV (reference sequence). CDR3 protein: CASRGPWSEPQHF. CDR3 bases: TGTGCCAGCAGGGGGCCTTGGAGTGAACCCCAGCATTTT.

The genes are TRBV11-3 and TRBJ2-7; TRBD2 is a possible D gene (5 bases). The CDR3 length is 15 residues. Trimming shortened V by 5 bases and J by 1 base, and 15 bases separated the two germline ends. Germline CDR1 reads SGHNT; CDR2 reads YENEEA. As DNA, the CDR3 is TGTGCCAGCAGCCCTTCAAGAGGGAGTTCCTACGAGCAGTACTTC. This encodes CASSPSRGSSYEQYF.

This chain uses TRBV30 with TRBJ1-6, with 7 bases matching TRBD1. Germline V lookup: CDR1 GTSNPN, CDR2 SVGIG (reference sequence). The CDR3 runs 15 residues. After removal of 0 bases from V and 6 bases from J, the junction contained 5 bases not matched to a gene. The CDR3 is CAWSVQAGGNSPLHF. CDR3 coding DNA: TGTGCCTGGAGTGTACAGGCAGGGGGTAATTCACCCCTCCACTTT.